Presented here are 30 T cell receptor beta chains from one specimen sequenced in a study of blood T cell repertoires in COVID-19. Data came from immunoSEQ multiplex PCR; TCRdb stores just in-frame clones and leaves some out. The sample holds 120,000 to 150,000 clones, 65% to 85% seen once. Sequencing was carried out using peripheral blood. The receptors here all came from a man in his fifties or sixties with active or convalescent COVID-19.

The table lists this clone with a few counts. V and J are TRBV5-1 and TRBJ2-5; tentatively, D is TRBD1 (6 bases). V was shortened by 4 bases and J by 4 bases, with 17 bases between the two germline ends. Looked up from germline, CDR1 is SGHRS and CDR2 is YFSETQ. This CDR3 has 15 amino acids. CDR3 amino acids: CASSLGQSGGETQYF. As DNA, the CDR3 is TGCGCCAGCAGCCTAGGACAGTCTGGGGGAGAGACCCAGTACTTC.

This rearrangement joins TRBV3-1 (or the pseudogene TRBV3-2) to TRBJ2-5; TRBD2 matches 7 bases. Germline V gives CDR1 LGHDT, CDR2 YNNKEL (reference sequence). The CDR3 sequence is 14 residues long. Losses at the gene ends were 7 bases for V and 5 bases for J; bases not matched to a gene: 10. The CDR3, as DNA: TGTGCCAGCAACCCCCGGGGGGAGGTGGAGACCCAGTACTTC. This gives the protein CASNPRGEVETQYF.

This clone was picked up a small number of times. The V gene is TRBV7-9, the J gene TRBJ2-3; 9 bases line up with TRBD1. This CDR3 region has 15 residues. Per the germline V gene, CDR1 is SEHNR and CDR2 is FQNEAQ (reference sequence). Trimming removed 4 bases from V and 3 bases from J; junction bases left unmatched: 5. CDR3 DNA sequence: TGTGCCAGCAGCTCCCGGGACAGGGCGACAGATACGCAGTATTTT. It translates to CASSSRDRATDTQYF. The variable domain in full, with the rest retrieved from reference TRBV7-9 and TRBJ2-3, is DTGVSQNPRHKITKRGQNVTFRCDPISEHNRLYWYRQTLGQGPEFLTYFQNEAQLEKSRLLSDRFSAERPKGSFSTLEIQRTEQGDSAMYLCASSSRDRATDTQYFGPGTRLTVL.

The chain carries TRBV19 and TRBJ1-2; TRBD1 might be the D (5 bases). Germline loops: CDR1 LNHDA, CDR2 SQIVND (reference sequence). Trimming cost V 2 bases and J 1 base, with 23 bases left between them. The length of the CDR3 is 19 residues. The CDR3 here is CASSIISFGREEINYGYTF. CDR3 nucleotide sequence: TGTGCCAGTAGTATAATCTCGTTTGGCAGGGAGGAGATTAACTATGGCTACACCTTC.

A few counts support this clone. This rearrangement joins TRBV5-5 to TRBJ2-7; 12 bases agree with TRBD2. Germline V gives CDR1 SGHKS, CDR2 YYEKEE (reference sequence). The CDR3 has 15 amino acids. V gave up 4 bases and J gave up 3 bases; unmatched junction bases: 5. CDR3 DNA sequence: TGTGCCAGCAGCGCGGAGGGACTAGCGGGCTACGAGCAGTACTTC. Translation: CASSAEGLAGYEQYF.

This chain uses TRBV18 with TRBJ2-2, with D perhaps matching TRBD2 (6 bases). Trimming pared 6 bases from V and 7 bases from J, leaving 9 bases between. Germline values: CDR1 KGHSH, CDR2 LQKENI. There are 12 residues in the CDR3. CDR3 coding DNA: TGTGCCAGCTCCGCCGGGGGCGGGGAGCTGTTTTTT. Translation gives CASSAGGGELFF.

V is TRBV28 and J is TRBJ1-5, with D possibly matching TRBD1 (5 bases). The germline V gene has CDR1 MDHEN and CDR2 SYDVKM. The CDR3 has 16 residues. With 3 bases removed from V and 5 bases from J, the gap between germline ends came to 17 bases. This CDR3 reads CASSFLGAGGHQPQHF. As DNA, the CDR3 is TGTGCCAGCAGTTTTTTGGGCGCGGGGGGTCATCAGCCCCAGCATTTT.

The rearrangement joins TRBV28 to TRBJ2-1; 7 positions agree with TRBD1. The V gene end was trimmed by 6 bases and the J gene end by 3 bases; junction bases not matched to a gene: 2. The CDR3 has 13 amino acids. Germline CDR1 MDHEN, CDR2 SYDVKM. This chain's CDR3 is CASRGTVYNEQFF. CDR3 nucleotides: TGTGCCAGCAGGGGGACAGTCTACAATGAGCAGTTCTTC. Looking up the rest from reference TRBV28 and TRBJ2-1 gives the full variable domain: DVKVTQSSRYLVKRTGEKVFLECVQDMDHENMFWYRQDPGLGLRLIYFSYDVKMKEKGDIPEGYSVSREKKERFSLILESASTNQTSMYLCASRGTVYNEQFFGPGTRLTVL.

The chain joins TRBV28 to TRBJ2-1, with unresolved D. Per the germline V gene, CDR1 is MDHEN and CDR2 is SYDVKM. With 1 base removed from V and 6 bases from J, the gap between germline ends came to 7 bases. This CDR3 has 13 amino acids. The CDR3 protein is CASSLSQSNEQFF. Here the CDR3 DNA reads TGTGCCAGCAGTTTATCACAGAGCAATGAGCAGTTCTTC. Full variable domain (remainder filled in from reference TRBV28 and TRBJ2-1): DVKVTQSSRYLVKRTGEKVFLECVQDMDHENMFWYRQDPGLGLRLIYFSYDVKMKEKGDIPEGYSVSREKKERFSLILESASTNQTSMYLCASSLSQSNEQFFGPGTRLTVL.

The chain carries TRBV18 and TRBJ2-7, with D hard to call. V was pared by 4 bases and J by 7 bases, with 8 bases between. The CDR3 sequence is 11 residues long. Germline values: CDR1 KGHSH, CDR2 LQKENI. CDR3 DNA: TGTGCCAGCTCACGAGAGGAGGAGCAGTACTTC. This gives the protein CASSREEEQYF.

The V call is TRBV7-2, the J call TRBJ1-5; 7 bases are shared with TRBD1. J lost 4 bases, V lost 5 bases, and 8 bases had no gene match. CDR3 length: 15 residues. The germline V gene has CDR1 SGHTA and CDR2 FQGNSA. The CDR3 reads CASSPATGENQPQHF. The CDR3 region has the DNA TGTGCCAGCAGCCCTGCTACAGGGGAGAATCAGCCCCAGCATTTT.

The V gene is TRBV11-2, the J gene TRBJ2-3, with TRBD2 matching 10 bases. The germline V gene has CDR1 SGHAT and CDR2 FQNNGV. The CDR3 is 15 residues long. The V and J ends lost 2 bases and 3 bases, in that order; junction bases with no gene match: 2. The CDR3: CASSLMTSGTDTQYF. The CDR3 nucleotides are TGTGCCAGCAGCTTAATGACTAGCGGGACAGATACGCAGTATTTT.

The V gene is TRBV6-2 or TRBV6-3, the J gene TRBJ2-7; TRBD2 aligns across 8 bases. CDR3 length equals 14 residues. The germline CDR1 and CDR2 sequences are MNHEY and SVGEGT. V gave up 5 bases and J gave up 5 bases; unmatched junction bases: 8. The CDR3 DNA sequence: TGTGCCAGCAGTCTCCCGGGAGGGCTCGACGAGCAGTACTTC. Its protein product is CASSLPGGLDEQYF.

The rearrangement links TRBV21-1 to TRBJ2-2; the table gives TRBD2 as D, unverified against the DNA. TRBV21-1 is marked as a pseudogene. CDR3 length: 17 residues. For the CDR3, the DNA is TGTGCCAGCAGCCTAAGCATGGCGGGAGGGAACACCGGGGAGCTGTTTTTT. Protein: CASSLSMAGGNTGELFF.

This chain joins TRBV2 and TRBJ1-2; no definite D call. CDR3 length equals 12 residues. V was clipped by 4 bases and J by 8 bases, with 11 bases between them. Germline CDR1 is SNHLY and CDR2 is FYNNEI. The CDR3 coding sequence is TGTGCCAGCAGTGCGGAGGGTTTCGGCTACACCTTC. Amino acids: CASSAEGFGYTF.

The V and J genes are TRBV7-2 and TRBJ1-5; D is uncertain. The germline V gene encodes CDR1 SGHTA and CDR2 FQGNSA. This CDR3 has 14 amino acids. V was shortened by 1 base and J by 9 bases, with 13 bases between the two germline ends. The CDR3 loop reads CASSLVPLIRPQHF. The CDR3 bases are TGTGCCAGCAGCTTAGTCCCCCTAATAAGGCCCCAGCATTTT.

This chain links TRBV5-1 with TRBJ2-7; D ambiguous. The length of the CDR3 is 16 residues. Per the germline V gene, CDR1 is SGHRS and CDR2 is YFSETQ. Deletions cut 0 bases from V and 0 bases from J, with 13 bases between. CDR3: CASSLDAYQSSYEQYF. The CDR3 coding sequence is TGCGCCAGCAGCTTGGACGCGTACCAAAGCTCCTACGAGCAGTACTTC.

A few counts support this clone. This chain links TRBV6-5 with TRBJ2-5; 11 bases line up with TRBD2. The length of the CDR3 is 15 residues. Germline lookup yields CDR1 MNHEY and CDR2 SVGAGI. Trimming removed 5 bases from V and 5 bases from J; junction bases left unmatched: 7. The CDR3 DNA is TGTGCCAGCAGTATAGGCACTAGCGGGAGTGAGACCCAGTACTTC. It yields the protein CASSIGTSGSETQYF.

V gene TRBV7-9 combines with J gene TRBJ1-1, with 7 bases aligning to TRBD1. The CDR3 runs 19 residues. Germline-derived CDR1 and CDR2 are SEHNR and FQNEAQ (reference sequence). With 6 bases clipped from V and 0 bases from J, the junction kept 19 bases outside the gene matches. The CDR3 here is CASSNQGQTLTPMNTEAFF. The CDR3 bases are TGTGCCAGCAGTAACCAGGGACAGACATTAACCCCCATGAACACTGAAGCTTTCTTT.

This sequence joins TRBV5-6 and TRBJ2-1, with 7 positions matching TRBD1. V dropped 4 bases and J dropped 6; count of bases not matched to a gene: 10. Germline V gene sequence: CDR1 SGHDT, CDR2 YYEEEE. This CDR3 contains 15 residues. The CDR3 region has the DNA TGTGCCAGCAGCAGCCGGGACAGAGACCTCAATGAGCAGTTCTTC. Amino acid sequence: CASSSRDRDLNEQFF.

This rearrangement joins TRBV18 to TRBJ2-1, with no clear D. Trimming removed 3 bases at V and 6 bases at J, with 12 bases between. Germline values: CDR1 KGHSH, CDR2 LQKENI. The CDR3 has 14 residues. For the CDR3, the DNA is TGTGCCAGCTCACCGTCGGTCCCGCCCAATGAGCAGTTCTTC. Translation: CASSPSVPPNEQFF.

The chain recombines TRBV5-6 with TRBJ1-6; no clear D. Trimming left V 4 bases short and J 11 bases short, with 13 bases between. Germline CDR1 is SGHDT and CDR2 is YYEEEE. This CDR3 is built from 13 residues. CDR3 in amino acids: CASSVGRVTPLHF. The CDR3 coding sequence is TGTGCCAGCAGCGTAGGGCGGGTGACACCCCTCCACTTT.

The V call is TRBV11-2, the J call TRBJ1-3; D unresolved. Germline-derived CDR1 and CDR2 are SGHAT and FQNNGV. The CDR3 has 12 amino acids. V lost 5 bases, J lost 8 bases, and 10 bases lay in between. The CDR3 DNA reads as TGTGCCAGCAGCCCCTCCCGGGACACCATATATTTT. Residues: CASSPSRDTIYF.

The chain links TRBV5-6 to TRBJ2-7, with D possibly matching TRBD1 (5 bases). Germline V lookup: CDR1 SGHDT, CDR2 YYEEEE. V was clipped by 0 bases and J by 5 bases, with 9 bases between them. This CDR3 has 13 residues. CDR3 sequence (DNA): TGTGCCAGCAGCTTGGTCCAGGGCCACGAGCAGTACTTC. As protein: CASSLVQGHEQYF.

This clone occurred once. The gene calls are TRBV6-5 and TRBJ2-7; D may be TRBD1 (6 bases). The germline V gene has CDR1 MNHEY and CDR2 SVGAGI. This CDR3 region has 13 residues. V lost 6 bases and J lost 2, with 11 bases in between. Here the CDR3 DNA reads TGTGCCAGCAGACTAGGACAGCCCTACGAGCAGTACTTC. Translating gives CASRLGQPYEQYF.

The V and J genes are TRBV7-8 and TRBJ2-1, with 11 bases identical to TRBD2. V was clipped by 4 bases and J by 4 bases; unmatched bases: 3. The CDR3 runs to 15 residues. The germline gives CDR1 SGHVS, CDR2 FQNEAQ. As DNA, the CDR3 is TGTGCCAGCAGCTCGAGACTAGCGGGATACAATGAGCAGTTCTTC. Its translation is CASSSRLAGYNEQFF.

V and J are TRBV6-5 and TRBJ2-7, with a tentative D call TRBD1 (6 bases). There are 14 residues in the CDR3. CDR1 MNHEY and CDR2 SVGAGI come from the germline V gene. V shed 6 bases and J shed 3 bases, with 15 bases lying between them. The CDR3 DNA follows: TGTGCCAGCAGAACAGGGCCCGGGGACTACGAGCAGTACTTC. This codes for CASRTGPGDYEQYF.

The chain combines TRBV3-1 (or the pseudogene TRBV3-2) with TRBJ2-2; 9 bases agree with TRBD1. There are 18 residues in the CDR3. Germline values: CDR1 LGHDT, CDR2 YNNKEL (reference sequence). J lost 2 bases, V lost 0 bases, and 7 bases had no gene match. The CDR3 DNA is TGTGCCAGCAGCCAAGATCCGGGACAGGGCCCTAACACCGGGGAGCTGTTTTTT. Translating it yields CASSQDPGQGPNTGELFF.

This clone was seen once. The chain links TRBV5-1 to TRBJ1-2, with D possibly TRBD1 on 5 matching bases. Germline V gene data show CDR1 as SGHRS and CDR2 as YFSETQ. CDR3 size: 16 residues. The V end lost 1 base, the J end lost 8 bases, and 21 bases lay between the germline ends. The CDR3 nucleotides are TGCGCCAGCAGCTTGAGGATCCGGGGGACCAACGGAGGCTACACCTTC. Translation: CASSLRIRGTNGGYTF.

The gene calls are TRBV7-2 and TRBJ1-2, with D possibly being TRBD1 (6 bases). V lost 0 bases to trimming and J lost 3 bases, with 8 bases between them. This CDR3 has 14 amino acids. Germline lookup yields CDR1 SGHTA and CDR2 FQGNSA. DNA of the CDR3: TGTGCCAGCAGCTTAGCAGGGGGGGACTATGGCTACACCTTC. Its protein is CASSLAGGDYGYTF.